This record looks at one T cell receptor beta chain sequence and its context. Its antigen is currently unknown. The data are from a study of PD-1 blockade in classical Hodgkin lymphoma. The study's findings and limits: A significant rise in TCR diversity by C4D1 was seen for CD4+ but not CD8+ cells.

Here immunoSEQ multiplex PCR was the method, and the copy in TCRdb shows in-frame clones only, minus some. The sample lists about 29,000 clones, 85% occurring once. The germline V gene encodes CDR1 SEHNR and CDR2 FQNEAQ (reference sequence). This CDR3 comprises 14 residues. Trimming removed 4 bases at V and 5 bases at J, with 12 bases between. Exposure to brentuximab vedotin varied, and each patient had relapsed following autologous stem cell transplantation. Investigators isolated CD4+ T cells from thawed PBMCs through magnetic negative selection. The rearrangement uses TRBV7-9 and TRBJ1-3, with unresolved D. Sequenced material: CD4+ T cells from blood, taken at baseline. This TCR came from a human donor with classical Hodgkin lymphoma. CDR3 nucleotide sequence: TGTGCCAGCAGCTCCAGTAACATCCGAAACACCATATATTTT. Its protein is CASSSSNIRNTIYF.